One TCR beta chain is described in this entry. In TCRdb, the RACE reads were re-called with MiXCR into one record per CDR3 protein. The table lists about 360,000 distinct CDR3 sequences, approximately 6.3% of them singletons, with 7.5% to 8.5% in the top ten. These data come from a study of human T cells and chemical hapten exposure. Germline-derived CDR1 and CDR2 are SGHTA and FQGNSA. The CDR3 contains 13 residues. V lost 4 bases and J lost 5, with 12 bases in between. The time point denotes: patch test 1, 2 weeks after DPC sensitization. Treatment given: therapeutic diphenylcyclopropenone sensitization with weekly scalp DPC.

This specimen consisted of whole blood, obtained in connection with sensitization to the hapten diphenylcyclopropenone (DPC). The chain uses TRBV7-2 and TRBJ2-7; no clear D gene. The receptor was isolated from a woman younger than 35 with alopecia areata. Some clones in this sample may be carry-over from other donors' samples. The CDR3 DNA sequence: TGTGCCAGCAGCTCCCTAACTCGGGACGAGCAGTACTTC. Its protein product is CASSSLTRDEQYF.